Sequencing of this T cell receptor beta chain was carried out in a study of control samples from healthy donors and cancer patients. Produced via immunoSEQ multiplex PCR; TCRdb's table is partial and in-frame only. The sample has some 71,000 clones; roughly 89% are singletons. With 10 bases clipped from V and 1 base from J, the junction kept 7 bases outside the gene matches. The CDR3 has 15 residues. CDR1 is SNHLY, CDR2 FYNNEI, per germline. This clonotype originated in a man aged 55 to 70 with lung cancer. Sequences were obtained from PBMCs. The chain joins TRBV2 to TRBJ2-1; 10 bases agree with TRBD2. The CDR3 DNA follows: TGTGCCAACCGTAGGACTAGCGGATCCTACAATGAGCAGTTCTTC. Amino acid sequence: CANRRTSGSYNEQFF. The full variable domain, rest sourced from reference TRBV2 and TRBJ2-1, is EPEVTQTPSHQVTQMGQEVILRCVPISNHLYFYWYRQILGQKVEFLVSFYNNEISEKSEIFDDQFSVERPDGSNFTLKIRSTKLEDSAMYFCANRRTSGSYNEQFFGPGTRLTVL.